The 27 T cell receptor beta chains listed next were all sequenced from one sample in a study of control samples from healthy donors and cancer patients. The repertoire was sequenced with immunoSEQ multiplex PCR; TCRdb's copy has only in-frame clones and lacks some. The table records approximately 70,000 clones, roughly 84% of them present only once. Specimen: blood. These receptors all come from a man between 45 and 60 years old in good health.

This clone was found once. V and J are TRBV5-4 and TRBJ2-3; D is ambiguous. In germline, CDR1 is SGHNT, CDR2 YYREEE (reference sequence). V lost 1 base and J lost 5, with 8 bases in between. The CDR3 covers 13 residues. The CDR3 bases are TGTGCCAGCAGCTTGCCGCCGGGAGATACGCAGTATTTT. Encoded protein: CASSLPPGDTQYF.

The chain combines TRBV19 with TRBJ2-5; D is possibly TRBD1 or TRBD2 (6 bases each). There are 14 residues in the CDR3. Germline V lookup: CDR1 LNHDA, CDR2 SQIVND (reference sequence). V was clipped by 10 bases and J by 1 base, with 16 bases between them. The chain's CDR3 is CAISPRGLQETQYF. The CDR3 DNA is TGTGCCATCTCCCCCCGGGGGCTCCAAGAGACCCAGTACTTC. Variable domain in full (rest from reference TRBV19 and TRBJ2-5): DGGITQSPKYLFRKEGQNVTLSCEQNLNHDAMYWYRQDPGQGLRLIYYSQIVNDFQKGDIAEGYSVSREKKESFPLTVTSAQKNPTAFYLCAISPRGLQETQYFGPGTRLLVL.

The chain recombines TRBV28 with TRBJ2-1, with 9 positions matching TRBD1. CDR3 length: 14 amino acids. Germline CDR1 reads MDHEN; CDR2 reads SYDVKM. V trimming: 4 bases; J trimming: 11 bases; junction bases outside the gene matches: 9. The chain's CDR3 is CASSSGDRAGKQFF. In DNA, the CDR3 is TGTGCCAGCAGTTCCGGGGACAGGGCAGGAAAGCAGTTCTTC.

The gene calls are TRBV29-1 and TRBJ2-7, with 7 bases identical to TRBD2. Looked up from germline, CDR1 is SQVTM and CDR2 is ANQGSEA. After removal of 7 bases from V and 2 bases from J, the junction contained 8 bases not matched to a gene. This CDR3 region has 13 residues. The CDR3 reads CSARVGGTYEQYF. CDR3 nucleotides: TGCAGCGCCAGGGTCGGGGGGACCTACGAGCAGTACTTC.

This chain joins TRBV11-3 and TRBJ2-5, with 13 positions matching TRBD2. The CDR3 extends over 19 amino acids. Trimming removed 5 bases from V and 5 bases from J; junction bases left unmatched: 17. The V gene's germline CDR1 is SGHNT and CDR2 YENEEA. This CDR3 reads CASSATTQLAGGPLETQYF. The CDR3 region has the DNA TGTGCCAGCAGCGCCACAACCCAACTAGCGGGAGGGCCGCTGGAGACCCAGTACTTC.

This clone was counted a single time. This rearrangement joins TRBV18 to TRBJ2-1; no clear D. The CDR3 spans 13 residues. Germline CDR1 reads KGHSH; CDR2 reads LQKENI. With 0 bases removed from V and 9 bases from J, the gap between germline ends came to 9 bases. For the CDR3, the DNA is TGTGCCAGCTCACCACCTTCCGGCTCTGAGCAGTTCTTC. This sequence encodes CASSPPSGSEQFF. Together with reference TRBV18 and TRBJ2-1, the CDR3 gives the full variable domain: NAGVMQNPRHLVRRRGQEARLRCSPMKGHSHVYWYRQLPEEGLKFMVYLQKENIIDESGMPKERFSAEFPKEGPSILRIQQVVRGDSAAYFCASSPPSGSEQFFGPGTRLTVL.

The V and J genes are TRBV7-2 and TRBJ2-1; D is unresolved. The V gene's germline CDR1 is SGHTA and CDR2 FQGNSA. The CDR3 is made up of 13 amino acids. V was pared by 7 bases and J by 10 bases, with 17 bases between. The CDR3 loop is CASKTLSQREQFF. For the CDR3, the DNA is TGTGCCAGCAAGACCCTTTCCCAACGCGAGCAGTTCTTC.

The chain combines TRBV18 with TRBJ2-7; 11 bases fit TRBD2. Germline assignment: CDR1 KGHSH and CDR2 LQKENI. V shed 3 bases and J 5 bases; nucleotides not matched to a gene: 3. This CDR3 spans 14 amino acids. This chain's CDR3 is CASSPPTSGNEQYF. The CDR3 DNA reads TGTGCCAGCTCACCTCCGACTAGCGGGAACGAGCAGTACTTC.

This chain links TRBV7-9 with TRBJ2-7, with 9 bases that match TRBD2. This CDR3 has 13 residues. Germline V gene data show CDR1 as SEHNR and CDR2 as FQNEAQ (reference sequence). Losses at the gene ends were 10 bases for V and 4 bases for J; bases not matched to a gene: 8. DNA for the CDR3: TGTGCCACCGAAGCGGGAGGTTTGTACGAGCAGTACTTC. Protein sequence: CATEAGGLYEQYF.

This chain joins TRBV28 and TRBJ2-2; 8 bases map to TRBD1. The V segment lost 0 bases and the J segment 3 bases; nucleotides outside the gene matches: 3. CDR3 length: 16 amino acids. The V gene's germline CDR1 is MDHEN and CDR2 SYDVKM. For the CDR3, the DNA is TGTGCCAGCAGTTTATGGGACAGGGAAGACACCGGGGAGCTGTTTTTT. It is translated as CASSLWDREDTGELFF.

The chain carries TRBV11-3 and TRBJ2-2; D unresolved. The CDR3 runs 12 residues. V gave up 4 bases and J gave up 5 bases, with 5 bases separating them. The germline V gene encodes CDR1 SGHNT and CDR2 YENEEA. The CDR3 sequence: CASSSGTGELFF. CDR3 bases: TGTGCCAGCAGCTCCGGGACCGGGGAGCTGTTTTTT.

The chain has TRBV27 and TRBJ1-6; D is ambiguous. V gave up 6 bases and J gave up 8 bases, with 8 bases separating them. The CDR3 length is 12 residues. Germline V lookup: CDR1 MNHEY, CDR2 SMNVEV (reference sequence). The CDR3 coding sequence is TGTGCCAGCAGCCCTTTCGATTCACCCCTCCACTTT. This codes for CASSPFDSPLHF.

The chain has TRBV4-3 and TRBJ1-2; D unresolved. Trimming pared 0 bases from V and 4 bases from J, leaving 15 bases between. Germline-derived CDR1 and CDR2 are LGHNA and YSLEER. The CDR3 is 16 residues long. The CDR3 DNA reads as TGCGCCAGCAGCCAAGAGACGGGGATTTTTTCCTATGGCTACACCTTC. Residues: CASSQETGIFSYGYTF.

The rearrangement uses TRBV7-2 and TRBJ2-3; D not certain. The germline V gene encodes CDR1 SGHTA and CDR2 FQGNSA. This CDR3 has 13 amino acids. Trimming took 4 bases from V and 6 from J, leaving 11 bases between them. Here the CDR3 DNA reads TGTGCCAGCAGCTCCTCCGCCGCGGATACGCAGTATTTT. Translated: CASSSSAADTQYF.

This clone was recorded a few times. This chain connects TRBV4-2 to TRBJ2-7; D is unclear. Germline CDR1 is LGHNA and CDR2 is YNFKEQ. CDR3 length: 12 amino acids. V dropped 4 bases and J dropped 5 bases, with 9 bases sitting between them. For the CDR3, the DNA is TGTGCCAGCAGCCTAGGGTGGAACGAGCAGTACTTC. It is translated as CASSLGWNEQYF.

The rearrangement joins TRBV5-6 to TRBJ2-5; no reliable D call. The germline V gene encodes CDR1 SGHDT and CDR2 YYEEEE. The CDR3 runs 13 residues. Deletions cut 3 bases from V and 5 bases from J, with 11 bases between. CDR3 sequence reads: CASSSSVGETQYF. The CDR3 DNA is TGTGCCAGCAGCTCGTCAGTCGGGGAGACCCAGTACTTC.

This clone is a singleton in its sample. A junction boundary mismatches the germline segment, possibly from a read error. V and J are TRBV3-1 (or the pseudogene TRBV3-2) and TRBJ2-5; 10 nucleotides agree with TRBD2. This CDR3 contains 13 residues. Per germline, CDR1 LGHDT and CDR2 YNNKEL (reference sequence). The chain's CDR3 is CASSQEELAGADF. CDR3 in DNA: TGTGCCAGCAGCCAAGAGGAGCTAGCGGGGGCCGACTTC.

This clone is a singleton in its sample. CDR3 in amino acids: CASSRVGQLNQPQHF. CDR3 bases: TGTGCCAGCAGCCGAGTCGGTCAGCTCAATCAGCCCCAGCATTTT. The chain couples TRBV27 to TRBJ1-5; D gene ambiguous. The CDR3 consists of 15 residues. Germline assignment: CDR1 MNHEY and CDR2 SMNVEV (reference sequence). V lost 6 bases and J 3 bases, leaving 15 bases between the germline ends.

The chain joins TRBV7-7 to TRBJ2-3; TRBD2 matches at 8 bases. The V gene's germline CDR1 is SSHAT and CDR2 FNYEAQ (reference sequence). J lost 5 bases, V lost 2 bases, and 6 bases had no gene match. The CDR3 contains 15 residues. The DNA of the CDR3 is TGTGCCAGCAGCTTAACCGGGGGGGCGGTAGATACGCAGTATTTT. Its protein is CASSLTGGAVDTQYF.

V and J are TRBV11-2 and TRBJ1-6; 11 bases are a match to TRBD1. Germline V gives CDR1 SGHAT, CDR2 FQNNGV. Losses at the gene ends were 5 bases for V and 9 bases for J; bases not matched to a gene: 6. This CDR3 region has 15 residues. CDR3 DNA: TGTGCCAGCAGCCCAGGGACAGGGGGGGGTTCACCCCTCCACTTT. Amino acid sequence: CASSPGTGGGSPLHF.

The CDR3 spells CASSFYRDRLQVNYGYTF. CDR3 bases: TGTGCCAGCAGTTTTTATCGGGACAGGTTACAAGTAAACTATGGCTACACCTTC. The chain couples TRBV28 to TRBJ1-2; 8 bases line up with TRBD1. Germline V gene data show CDR1 as MDHEN and CDR2 as SYDVKM. This CDR3 comprises 18 residues. V dropped 3 bases and J dropped 2; count of bases not matched to a gene: 14.

This clone was detected many times. This chain links TRBV3-1 (or the pseudogene TRBV3-2) with TRBJ2-1; D is perhaps TRBD1 (5 bases). Germline CDR1 is LGHDT and CDR2 is YNNKEL (reference sequence). V lost 8 bases, J lost 13 bases, and 18 bases lay in between. The CDR3 runs 12 residues. CDR3 DNA sequence: TGTGCCAGCGGATTACAGGTCACAGGACAGTTCTTC. It specifies CASGLQVTGQFF.

This chain's CDR3 is CASSQGGQLLTEAFF. The CDR3 nucleotides are TGCGCCAGCAGCCAAGGGGGACAGCTTCTCACTGAAGCTTTCTTT. The rearrangement joins TRBV4-3 to TRBJ1-1; 7 bases line up with TRBD1. Germline CDR1 LGHNA, CDR2 YSLEER. The J segment lost 4 bases and the V segment lost 1 base, leaving 6 bases of the junction unmatched. The CDR3 totals 15 residues.

In its sample, this clone was seen a few times. The V gene is TRBV21-1, the J gene TRBJ2-5; the table's D call, TRBD2, has no DNA check behind it. TRBV21-1 is recorded as a pseudogene. CDR3 size: 13 residues. The CDR3 DNA is TGTGCCAGCAGCAAAAGACTTCAAGAGACCCAGTACTTC. Protein product: CASSKRLQETQYF.

The genes are TRBV7-2 and TRBJ1-1; TRBD1 is a possible D gene (5 bases). Germline assignment: CDR1 SGHTA and CDR2 FQGNSA. This CDR3 spans 15 amino acids. V shed 5 bases and J shed 4 bases, with 17 bases lying between them. DNA for the CDR3: TGTGCCAGCAGCCCCCGGGGTCCAGGGCCCACTGAAGCTTTCTTT. Translated, it gives CASSPRGPGPTEAFF.

This sequence joins TRBV7-8 and TRBJ1-5; 8 bases align to TRBD1. V dropped 5 bases and J dropped 7; count of bases not matched to a gene: 10. Germline CDR1 SGHVS, CDR2 FQNEAQ. This CDR3 contains 15 residues. The CDR3 reads CASSLRQGTGQPQHF. CDR3 nucleotides: TGTGCCAGCAGCCTCCGACAGGGGACGGGACAGCCCCAGCATTTT. Full variable domain (remainder filled in from reference TRBV7-8 and TRBJ1-5): GAGVSQSPRYKVAKRGQDVALRCDPISGHVSLFWYQQALGQGPEFLTYFQNEAQLDKSGLPSDRFFAERPEGSVSTLKIQRTQQEDSAVYLCASSLRQGTGQPQHFGDGTRLSIL.

The gene calls are TRBV6-5 and TRBJ1-1; D remains ambiguous. CDR3 size: 14 residues. Germline lookup yields CDR1 MNHEY and CDR2 SVGAGI. V lost 6 bases and J 6 bases, leaving 17 bases between the germline ends. CDR3 residues: CASSQTYLVAEAFF. In DNA, the CDR3 is TGTGCCAGCAGCCAGACATACCTCGTGGCTGAAGCTTTCTTT.